The rows below give T cell receptor beta chains drawn from one sample of a study of CD8 T cells in Susac syndrome. Using its own MiXCR run on the immunoSEQ multiplex PCR reads, TCRdb lists one record per CDR3 protein. This table holds approximately 130,000 distinct CDR3 sequences, around 90% found once. The source material was CD8+ T cells from PBMCs. The origin of the receptors is a human donor with multiple sclerosis. Each CDR3 is given with its conserved first and last residue. D genes are given only for firm matches. For some rows the clone size is stated as once, few or many, or as a class when expanded; others skip it.

cdr3_length j_call v_call d_call clone_size cdr3_nt cdr3_aa
14 TRBJ2-7 TRBV18 . . TGTGCCAGCTCACCACAGGCTAGCTTCTACGAGCAGTACTTC CASSPQASFYEQYF
16 TRBJ2-1 TRBV7-8 . once TGTGCCAGCAGCCCTCTCCCCGAGGGGGAGGGCAATGAGCAGTTCTTC CASSPLPEGEGNEQFF
13 TRBJ2-7 TRBV28 . . TGTGCCAGTGGAGGGGGGGCCAACTACGAGCAGTACTTC CASGGGANYEQYF
15 TRBJ2-5 TRBV6-5 TRBD2 . TGTGCCAGCAGTTACTCGACTAGCGGTCAAGAGACCCAGTACTTC CASSYSTSGQETQYF
12 TRBJ2-7 TRBV12-3/TRBV12-4 TRBD2 once TGTGCCAGCGGTAGCGGGAGTTACGAGCAGTACTTC CASGSGSYEQYF
14 TRBJ2-7 TRBV6-1 . . TGTGCCAGCTCCCCGGAGGAGGGAAGCTACGAGCAGTACTTC CASSPEEGSYEQYF
13 TRBJ1-6 TRBV16 . . TGTGCCAGCAGCAACAACTATAATTCACCCCTCCACTTT CASSNNYNSPLHF
13 TRBJ2-7 TRBV6-6 . once TGTGCCAGCAGTTACTCCCAGACCTACGAGCAGTACTTC CASSYSQTYEQYF
17 TRBJ2-7 TRBV10-3 TRBD2 once TGTGCCATCAGACAAACGACTAGCGGGAGTGGCTCCTACGAGCAGTACTTC CAIRQTTSGSGSYEQYF
14 TRBJ2-1 TRBV29-1 . . TGCAGCGTTATCAGGTCGAGCTCCTACAATGAGCAGTTCTTC CSVIRSSSYNEQFF
13 TRBJ1-2 TRBV6-6 . once TGTGCCAGCAGTTCCGGGGACGGGGTTGGCTACACCTTC CASSSGDGVGYTF
18 TRBJ2-6 TRBV7-8 TRBD2 . TGTGCCAGCAGCGACCGCATAGCGGGGAGTGGAGGGGCCAACGTCCTGACTTTC CASSDRIAGSGGANVLTF
14 TRBJ2-1 TRBV11-3 . . TGTGCCAGCAGCTTACGGGGGTACCACAATGAGCAGTTCTTC CASSLRGYHNEQFF
11 TRBJ1-2 TRBV12-3/TRBV12-4 . . TGTGCCAGCGGGGACCCTTATGGCTACACCTTC CASGDPYGYTF
14 TRBJ2-7 TRBV20-1 TRBD2 . TGCAGTGCCCGACTAGCGGGGGGGGAGTACGAGCAGTACTTC CSARLAGGEYEQYF
12 TRBJ2-7 TRBV7-2 . . TGTGCCAGCAGAGGAGGATCGGACGAGCAGTACTTC CASRGGSDEQYF
13 TRBJ1-2 TRBV2 . . TGTGCCAGCCGGAGAACGGTTGTAGGCGGCTACACCTTC CASRRTVVGGYTF